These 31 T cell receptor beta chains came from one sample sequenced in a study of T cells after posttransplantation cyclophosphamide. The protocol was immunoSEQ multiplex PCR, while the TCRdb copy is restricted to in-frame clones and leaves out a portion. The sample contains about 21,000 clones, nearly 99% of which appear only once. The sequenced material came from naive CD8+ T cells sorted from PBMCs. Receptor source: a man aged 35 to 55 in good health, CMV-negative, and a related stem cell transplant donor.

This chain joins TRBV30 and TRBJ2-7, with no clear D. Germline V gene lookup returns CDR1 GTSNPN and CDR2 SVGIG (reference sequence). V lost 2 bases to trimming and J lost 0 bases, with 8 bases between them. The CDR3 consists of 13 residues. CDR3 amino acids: CAWSPSSSYEQYF. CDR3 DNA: TGTGCCTGGAGTCCTTCGAGCTCCTACGAGCAGTACTTC.

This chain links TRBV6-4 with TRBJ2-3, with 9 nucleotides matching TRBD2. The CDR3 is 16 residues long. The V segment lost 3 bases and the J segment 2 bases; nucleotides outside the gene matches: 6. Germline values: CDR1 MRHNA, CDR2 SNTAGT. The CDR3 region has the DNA TGTGCCAGCAGTGAGGTAGCGGGAGCCCTCACAGATACGCAGTATTTT. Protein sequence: CASSEVAGALTDTQYF.

Here the CDR3 reads CASGQSYEQYF. CDR3 in DNA: TGTGCCTCTGGACAGTCCTACGAGCAGTACTTC. The chain is built from TRBV19 and TRBJ2-7, with D possibly TRBD1 on 6 matching bases. The V end lost 11 bases, the J end lost 1 base, and 9 bases lay between the germline ends. Germline loops: CDR1 LNHDA, CDR2 SQIVND (reference sequence). The CDR3 loop spans 11 amino acids.

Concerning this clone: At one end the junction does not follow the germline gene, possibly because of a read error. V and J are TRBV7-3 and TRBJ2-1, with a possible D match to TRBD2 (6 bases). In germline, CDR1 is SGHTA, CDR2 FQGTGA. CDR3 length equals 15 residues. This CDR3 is CASSLTSSPLNEQFF. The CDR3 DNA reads TGTGCCAGCAGCCTAACTAGCTCCCCCCTCAATGAGCAGTTCTTC.

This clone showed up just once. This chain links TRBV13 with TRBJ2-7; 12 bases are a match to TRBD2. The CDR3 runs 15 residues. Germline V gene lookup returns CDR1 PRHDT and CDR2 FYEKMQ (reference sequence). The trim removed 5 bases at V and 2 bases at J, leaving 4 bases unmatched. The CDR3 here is CASSPSSGRAYEQYF. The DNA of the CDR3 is TGTGCCAGCAGCCCTTCTAGCGGGAGGGCCTACGAGCAGTACTTC.

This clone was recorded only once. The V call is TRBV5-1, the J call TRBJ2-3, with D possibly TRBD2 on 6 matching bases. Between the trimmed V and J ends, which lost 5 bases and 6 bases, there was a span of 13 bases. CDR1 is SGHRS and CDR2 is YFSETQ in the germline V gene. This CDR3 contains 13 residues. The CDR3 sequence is CASSLSGWDTQYF. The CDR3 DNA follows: TGCGCCAGCAGTTTAAGCGGGTGGGATACGCAGTATTTT.

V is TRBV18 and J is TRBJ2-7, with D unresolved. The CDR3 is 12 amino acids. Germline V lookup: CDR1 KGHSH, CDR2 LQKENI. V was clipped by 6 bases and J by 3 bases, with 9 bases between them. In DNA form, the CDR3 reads TGTGCCAGCTCTCCTGGTAGCTACGAGCAGTACTTC. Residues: CASSPGSYEQYF.

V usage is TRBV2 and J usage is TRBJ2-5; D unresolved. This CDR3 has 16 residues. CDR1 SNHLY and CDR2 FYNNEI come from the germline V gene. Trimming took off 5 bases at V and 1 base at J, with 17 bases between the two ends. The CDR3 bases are TGTGCCAGCAGTTTAACTATGCGAGGCCCCCAAGAGACCCAGTACTTC. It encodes CASSLTMRGPQETQYF.

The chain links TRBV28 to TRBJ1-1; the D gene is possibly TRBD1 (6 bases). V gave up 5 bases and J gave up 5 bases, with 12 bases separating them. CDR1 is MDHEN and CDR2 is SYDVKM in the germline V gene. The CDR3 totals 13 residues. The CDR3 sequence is CASSPRTATEAFF. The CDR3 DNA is TGTGCCAGCAGTCCTCGGACAGCGACTGAAGCTTTCTTT.

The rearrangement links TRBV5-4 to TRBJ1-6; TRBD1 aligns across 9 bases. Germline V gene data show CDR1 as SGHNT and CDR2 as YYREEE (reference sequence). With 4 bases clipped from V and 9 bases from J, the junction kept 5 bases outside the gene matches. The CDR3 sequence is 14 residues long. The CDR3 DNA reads TGTGCCAGCAGCGCCGGGACAGGGATTTCACCCCTCCACTTT. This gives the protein CASSAGTGISPLHF.

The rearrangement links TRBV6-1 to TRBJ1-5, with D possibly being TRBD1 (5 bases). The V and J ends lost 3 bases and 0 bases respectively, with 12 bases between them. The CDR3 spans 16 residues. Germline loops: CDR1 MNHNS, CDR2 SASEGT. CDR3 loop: CASSDTAGYSNQPQHF. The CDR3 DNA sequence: TGTGCCAGCAGTGATACGGCAGGGTATAGCAATCAGCCCCAGCATTTT.

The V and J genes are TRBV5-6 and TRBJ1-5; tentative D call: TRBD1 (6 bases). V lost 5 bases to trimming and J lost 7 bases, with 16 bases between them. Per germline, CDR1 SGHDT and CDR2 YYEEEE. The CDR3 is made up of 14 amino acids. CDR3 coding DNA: TGTGCCAGCAGGGGAGGAGGGGGAGGGCAGCCCCAGCATTTT. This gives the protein CASRGGGGGQPQHF.

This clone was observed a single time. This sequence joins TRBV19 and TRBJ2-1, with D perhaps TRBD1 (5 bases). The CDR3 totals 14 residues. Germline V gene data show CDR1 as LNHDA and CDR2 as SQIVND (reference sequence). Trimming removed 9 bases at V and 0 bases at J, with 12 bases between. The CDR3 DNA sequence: TGTGCCAGCACTCAGGGTAGCTCCTACAATGAGCAGTTCTTC. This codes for CASTQGSSYNEQFF.

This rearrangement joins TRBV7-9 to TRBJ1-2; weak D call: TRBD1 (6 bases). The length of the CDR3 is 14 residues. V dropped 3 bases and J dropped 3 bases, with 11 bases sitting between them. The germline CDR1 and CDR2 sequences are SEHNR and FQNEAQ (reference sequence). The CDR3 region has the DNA TGTGCCAGCAGCTTGGGGGGGCTTTACTATGGCTACACCTTC. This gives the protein CASSLGGLYYGYTF.

CDR3 sequence reads: CASRDRELSNQPQHF. In DNA, the CDR3 is TGTGCCAGCAGAGACAGGGAATTGAGCAATCAGCCCCAGCATTTT. V usage is TRBV27 and J usage is TRBJ1-5; 7 positions agree with TRBD1. The CDR3 totals 15 residues. Germline V CDR1 and CDR2: MNHEY, SMNVEV (reference sequence). With V trimmed by 6 bases and J by 1 base, 6 bases remained unmatched.

As DNA, the CDR3 is TGCGCCAGCAGCTTGGCGGAGGGTAGAGATACGCAGTATTTT. This translates into CASSLAEGRDTQYF. This chain uses TRBV5-1 with TRBJ2-3; D possibly corresponds to TRBD2 (6 bases). The CDR3 totals 14 residues. The germline CDR1 and CDR2 sequences are SGHRS and YFSETQ. V lost 0 bases, J lost 5 bases, and 10 bases lay in between. The variable domain in full, with the rest retrieved from reference TRBV5-1 and TRBJ2-3, is KAGVTQTPRYLIKTRGQQVTLSCSPISGHRSVSWYQQTPGQGLQFLFEYFSETQRNKGNFPGRFSGRQFSNSRSEMNVSTLELGDSALYLCASSLAEGRDTQYFGPGTRLTVL.

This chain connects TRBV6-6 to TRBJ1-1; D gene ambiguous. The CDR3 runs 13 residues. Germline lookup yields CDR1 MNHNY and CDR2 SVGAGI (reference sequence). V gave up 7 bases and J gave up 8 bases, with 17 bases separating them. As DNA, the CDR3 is TGTGCCAGCACCGATTTCCTCCCCGGGGAAGCTTTCTTT. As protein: CASTDFLPGEAFF.

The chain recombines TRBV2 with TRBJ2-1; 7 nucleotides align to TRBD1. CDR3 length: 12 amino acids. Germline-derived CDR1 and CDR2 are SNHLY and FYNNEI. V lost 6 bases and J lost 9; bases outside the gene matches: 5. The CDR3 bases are TGTGCCAGCAGAGGACAGGCGGTTGAGCAGTTCTTC. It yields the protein CASRGQAVEQFF.

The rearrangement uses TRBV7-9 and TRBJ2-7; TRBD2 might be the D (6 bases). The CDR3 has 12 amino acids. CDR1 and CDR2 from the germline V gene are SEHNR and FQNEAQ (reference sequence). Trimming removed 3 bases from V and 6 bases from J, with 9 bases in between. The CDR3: CASSFTSREQYF. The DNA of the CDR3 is TGTGCCAGCAGCTTTACTAGCCGCGAGCAGTACTTC. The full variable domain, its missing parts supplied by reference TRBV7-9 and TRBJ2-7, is DTGVSQNPRHKITKRGQNVTFRCDPISEHNRLYWYRQTLGQGPEFLTYFQNEAQLEKSRLLSDRFSAERPKGSFSTLEIQRTEQGDSAMYLCASSFTSREQYFGPGTRLTVT.

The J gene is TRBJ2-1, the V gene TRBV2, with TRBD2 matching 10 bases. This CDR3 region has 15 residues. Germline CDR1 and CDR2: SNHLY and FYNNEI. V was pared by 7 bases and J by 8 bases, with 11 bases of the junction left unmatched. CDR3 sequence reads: CASTWASGSGYEQFF. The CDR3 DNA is TGTGCCAGCACTTGGGCTAGCGGGAGTGGGTATGAGCAGTTCTTC.

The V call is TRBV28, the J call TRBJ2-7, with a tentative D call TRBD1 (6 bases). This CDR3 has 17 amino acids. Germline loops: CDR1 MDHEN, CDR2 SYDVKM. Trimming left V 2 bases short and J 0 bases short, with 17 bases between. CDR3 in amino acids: CASSLPKTGSYSYEQYF. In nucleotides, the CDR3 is TGTGCCAGCAGTTTACCTAAAACAGGGTCGTACTCCTACGAGCAGTACTTC.

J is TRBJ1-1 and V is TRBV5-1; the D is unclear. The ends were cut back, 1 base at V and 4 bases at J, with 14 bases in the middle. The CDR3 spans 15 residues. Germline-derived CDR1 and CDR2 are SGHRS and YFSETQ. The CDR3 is CASSLSTAATTEAFF. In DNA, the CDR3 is TGCGCCAGCAGCTTGAGTACGGCGGCGACCACTGAAGCTTTCTTT.

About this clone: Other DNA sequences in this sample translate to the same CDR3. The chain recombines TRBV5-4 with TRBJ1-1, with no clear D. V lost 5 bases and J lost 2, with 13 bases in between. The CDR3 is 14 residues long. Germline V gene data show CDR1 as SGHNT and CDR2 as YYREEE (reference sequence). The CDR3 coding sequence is TGTGCCAGCAGTCTTCTGGGCCCCAACACTGAAGCTTTCTTT. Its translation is CASSLLGPNTEAFF.

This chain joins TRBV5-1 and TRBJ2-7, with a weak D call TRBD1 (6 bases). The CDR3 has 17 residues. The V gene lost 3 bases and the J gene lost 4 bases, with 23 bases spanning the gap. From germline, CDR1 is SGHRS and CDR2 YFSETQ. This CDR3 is CASSSAQTGPLRYEQYF. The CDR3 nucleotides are TGCGCCAGCAGCTCCGCCCAGACAGGACCATTGAGGTACGAGCAGTACTTC.

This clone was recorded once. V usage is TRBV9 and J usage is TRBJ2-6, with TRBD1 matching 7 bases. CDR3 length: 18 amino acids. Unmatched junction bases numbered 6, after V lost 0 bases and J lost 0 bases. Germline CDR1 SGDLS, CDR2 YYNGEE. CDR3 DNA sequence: TGTGCCAGCAGCGTAGAATCAGGGACAGACTCTGGGGCCAACGTCCTGACTTTC. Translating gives CASSVESGTDSGANVLTF.

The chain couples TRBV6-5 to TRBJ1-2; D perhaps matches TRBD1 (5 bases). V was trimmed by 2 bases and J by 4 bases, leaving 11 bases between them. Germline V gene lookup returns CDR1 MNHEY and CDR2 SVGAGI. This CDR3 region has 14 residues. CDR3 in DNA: TGTGCCAGCAGTTACCAGGGTTATGGCTATGGCTACACCTTC. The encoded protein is CASSYQGYGYGYTF.

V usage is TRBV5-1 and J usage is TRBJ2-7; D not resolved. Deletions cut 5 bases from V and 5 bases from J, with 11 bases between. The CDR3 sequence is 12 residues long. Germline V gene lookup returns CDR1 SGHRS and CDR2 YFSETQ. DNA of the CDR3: TGCGCCAGCAGGGGCACGACGGACGAGCAGTACTTC. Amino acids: CASRGTTDEQYF.

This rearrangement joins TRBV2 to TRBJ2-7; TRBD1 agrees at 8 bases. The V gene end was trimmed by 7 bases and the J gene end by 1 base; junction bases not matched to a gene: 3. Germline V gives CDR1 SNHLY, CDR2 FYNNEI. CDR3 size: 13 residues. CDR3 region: CASKGQESYEQYF. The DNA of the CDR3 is TGTGCCAGCAAGGGACAGGAATCCTACGAGCAGTACTTC. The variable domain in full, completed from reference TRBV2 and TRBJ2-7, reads EPEVTQTPSHQVTQMGQEVILRCVPISNHLYFYWYRQILGQKVEFLVSFYNNEISEKSEIFDDQFSVERPDGSNFTLKIRSTKLEDSAMYFCASKGQESYEQYFGPGTRLTVT.

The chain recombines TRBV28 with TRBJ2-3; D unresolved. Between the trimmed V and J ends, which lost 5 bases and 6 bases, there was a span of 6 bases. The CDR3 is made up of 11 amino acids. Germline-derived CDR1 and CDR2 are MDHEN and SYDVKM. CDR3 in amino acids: CASSPRDTQYF. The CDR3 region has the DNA TGTGCCAGCAGTCCCAGGGATACGCAGTATTTT.

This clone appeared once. The CDR3 region is CASSLAPEISYEQYF. The DNA for the CDR3 is TGTGCCAGCAGCTTAGCCCCGGAGATATCGTACGAGCAGTACTTC. This chain uses TRBV7-6 with TRBJ2-7; no clear D gene. Germline V gene lookup returns CDR1 SGHVS and CDR2 FNYEAQ. The CDR3 extends over 15 amino acids. Deletions cut 0 bases from V and 4 bases from J, with 13 bases between.

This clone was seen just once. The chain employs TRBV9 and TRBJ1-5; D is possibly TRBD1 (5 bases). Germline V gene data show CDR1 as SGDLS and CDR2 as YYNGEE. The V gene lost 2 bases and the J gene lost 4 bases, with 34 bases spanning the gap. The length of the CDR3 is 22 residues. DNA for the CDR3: TGTGCCAGCAGCGTTCCCCATAGGGAGGAGGGGAGAGTAGCCACCGCAAATCAGCCCCAGCATTTT. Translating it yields CASSVPHREEGRVATANQPQHF.